This TCR beta chain was sequenced in a study of sequential checkpoint blockade in melanoma. Study overall: Maintenance nivolumab came after either treatment sequence.

The sample's treatment: randomized to nivolumab then ipilimumab (arm A) or the reverse (arm B). None of the patients previously received DNA-damaging chemotherapy. Profiled with immunoSEQ multiplex PCR; TCRdb holds only in-frame clones, not every one. The sample consists of about 27,000 clones, approximately 80% of them appearing once. The sequence derives from a human donor with melanoma. Source: CD8+ T cells sorted from blood (inferred from file names), taken from a patient given nivolumab and ipilimumab in sequence.

The CDR3: CASSLTGQAGNTIYF. In DNA form, the CDR3 reads TGCGCCAGCAGCCTAACAGGACAGGCTGGAAACACCATATATTTT. The V and J genes are TRBV4-1 and TRBJ1-3; 7 bases align to TRBD1. CDR1 is MGHRA, CDR2 YSYEKL, per germline. The CDR3 spans 15 residues. J gave up 2 bases and V 4 bases, and 5 bases lay outside the gene matches.